This entry features one T cell receptor beta chain sequence. Data came from immunoSEQ multiplex PCR; TCRdb stores just in-frame clones and leaves some out. The sample yields around 200,000 clones, about 85% seen once. This sample stems from a study of blood T cell repertoires in COVID-19. Turning to the study itself: COVID-19 samples, acute and convalescent, were from the United States, Italy and Spain.

The CDR3 covers 13 residues. Trimming took off 4 bases at V and 5 bases at J, with 9 bases between the two ends. CDR1 and CDR2 from the germline V gene are SGHTS and YDEGEE. This sequence originates from a woman between 40 and 55 years old with COVID-19, enrolled during active disease. V usage is TRBV5-8 and J usage is TRBJ1-4, with D possibly TRBD1 on 5 matching bases. The specimen was peripheral blood. DNA for the CDR3: TGTGCCAGCAGCGCAGGGTGGAATGAAAAACTGTTTTTT. Translating gives CASSAGWNEKLFF.